This T cell receptor (beta chain) was documented in a study of CD8 T cells in Susac syndrome. Random hexamers were used to reverse transcribe the RNA input (about 0.5 to 1 ug). A multiplex approach, immunoSEQ multiplex PCR, amplified TCR beta CDR3 across 54 Vbeta and 13 Jbeta. TCRdb re-called the immunoSEQ multiplex PCR reads with MiXCR, one entry per CDR3 protein. The sample consists of some 180,000 distinct CDR3 sequences, around 96% of them appearing once. Controls matched for age and sex were healthy donors. FACS was used to enrich TEMRA cells, whereas the CD8+ and CD4+ T cells were obtained by negative isolation. Sequencing was carried out using CD4+ T cells from PBMCs. The TCR originated in a human donor in good health.

The CDR3 sequence is CAWSPQANYGYTF. The CDR3 coding sequence is TGTGCCTGGAGTCCCCAGGCTAACTATGGCTACACCTTC. V gene TRBV30 combines with J gene TRBJ1-2, with D uncertain. CDR1 and CDR2 from the germline V gene are GTSNPN and SVGIG (reference sequence). The CDR3 has 13 residues. V gave up 2 bases and J gave up 0 bases, with 7 bases separating them.